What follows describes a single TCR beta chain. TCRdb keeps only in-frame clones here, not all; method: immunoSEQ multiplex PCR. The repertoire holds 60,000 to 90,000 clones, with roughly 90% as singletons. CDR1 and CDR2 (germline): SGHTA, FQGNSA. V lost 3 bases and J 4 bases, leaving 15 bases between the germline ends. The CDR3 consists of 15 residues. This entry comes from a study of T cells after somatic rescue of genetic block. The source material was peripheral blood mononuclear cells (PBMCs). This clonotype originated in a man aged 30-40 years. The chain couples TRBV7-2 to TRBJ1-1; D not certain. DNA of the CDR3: TGTGCCAGCAGCTTCCCCTGGACCGCTAGCACTGAAGCTTTCTTT. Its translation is CASSFPWTASTEAFF.